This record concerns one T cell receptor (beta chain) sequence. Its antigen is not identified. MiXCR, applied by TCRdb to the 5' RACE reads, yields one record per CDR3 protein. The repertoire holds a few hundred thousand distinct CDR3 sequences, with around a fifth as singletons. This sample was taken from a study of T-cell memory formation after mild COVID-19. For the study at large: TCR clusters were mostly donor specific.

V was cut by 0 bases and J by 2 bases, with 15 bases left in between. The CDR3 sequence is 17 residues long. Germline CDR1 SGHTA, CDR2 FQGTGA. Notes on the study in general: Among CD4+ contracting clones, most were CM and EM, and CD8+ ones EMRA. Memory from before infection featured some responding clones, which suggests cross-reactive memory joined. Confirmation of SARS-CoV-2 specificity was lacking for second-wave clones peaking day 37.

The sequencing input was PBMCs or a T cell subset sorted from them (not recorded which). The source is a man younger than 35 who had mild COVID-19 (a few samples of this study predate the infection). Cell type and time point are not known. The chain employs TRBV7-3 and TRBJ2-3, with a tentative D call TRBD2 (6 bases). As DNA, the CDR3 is TGTGCCAGCAGCTTAACCCCCGGCAGGGAGGTCACAGATACGCAGTATTTT. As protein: CASSLTPGREVTDTQYF.